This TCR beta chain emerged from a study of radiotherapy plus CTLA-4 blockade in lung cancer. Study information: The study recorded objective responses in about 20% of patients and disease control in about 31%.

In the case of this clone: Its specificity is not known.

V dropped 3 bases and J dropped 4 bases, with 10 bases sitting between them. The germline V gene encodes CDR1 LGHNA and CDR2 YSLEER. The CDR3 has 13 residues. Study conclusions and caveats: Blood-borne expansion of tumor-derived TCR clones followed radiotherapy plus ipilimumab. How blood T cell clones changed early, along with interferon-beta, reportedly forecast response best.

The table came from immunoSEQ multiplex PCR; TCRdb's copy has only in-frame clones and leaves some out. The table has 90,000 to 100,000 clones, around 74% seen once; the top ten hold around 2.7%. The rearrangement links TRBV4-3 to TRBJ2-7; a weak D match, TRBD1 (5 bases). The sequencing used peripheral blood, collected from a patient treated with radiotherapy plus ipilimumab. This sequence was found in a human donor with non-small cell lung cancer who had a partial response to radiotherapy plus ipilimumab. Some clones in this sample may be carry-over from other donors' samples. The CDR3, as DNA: TGCGCCAGCAGCCAGGGGCAGAGATACGAGCAGTACTTC. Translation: CASSQGQRYEQYF.